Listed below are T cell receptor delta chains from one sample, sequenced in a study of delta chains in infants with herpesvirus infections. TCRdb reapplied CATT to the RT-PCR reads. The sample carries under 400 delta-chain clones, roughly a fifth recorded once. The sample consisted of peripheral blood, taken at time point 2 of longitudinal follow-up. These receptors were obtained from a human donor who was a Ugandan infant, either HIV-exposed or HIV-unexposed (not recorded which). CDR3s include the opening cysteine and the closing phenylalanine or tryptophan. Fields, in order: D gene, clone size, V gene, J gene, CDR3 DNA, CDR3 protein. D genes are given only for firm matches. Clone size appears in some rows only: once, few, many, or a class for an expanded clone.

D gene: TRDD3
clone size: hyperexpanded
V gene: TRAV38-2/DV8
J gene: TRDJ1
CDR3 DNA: TGTGCTTATAGGAGAGAGTACTACTGGGGGATACGTGCCACCGATAAACTCATCTTT
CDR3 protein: CAYRREYYWGIRATDKLIF

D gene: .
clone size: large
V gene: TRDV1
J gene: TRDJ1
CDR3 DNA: TGTGCTCTTGGGGATCAACCGGGCCGCACCAACACCGATAAACTCATCTTT
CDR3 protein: CALGDQPGRTNTDKLIF

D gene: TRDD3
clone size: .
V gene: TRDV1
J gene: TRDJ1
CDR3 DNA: TGTGCTCTTGGGGACCGCCTTCTGGACTGGGGGATCCATTCATACACCGATAAACTCATCTTT
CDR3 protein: CALGDRLLDWGIHSYTDKLIF

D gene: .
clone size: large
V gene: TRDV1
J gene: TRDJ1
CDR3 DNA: TGTGCTCTTGGGGTTCTCCCCTACGCAGACACCGATAAACTCATCTTT
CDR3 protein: CALGVLPYADTDKLIF

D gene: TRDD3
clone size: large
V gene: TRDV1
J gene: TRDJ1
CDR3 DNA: TGTGCTCTTGGGGAATGCCCAAACTGGGGGATAACCGGACCCGATAAACTCATCTTT
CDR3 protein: CALGECPNWGITGPDKLIF

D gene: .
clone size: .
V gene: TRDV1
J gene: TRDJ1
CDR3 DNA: TGTGCTCTTGGGGAACGCCCCCCCTGCGGGACGCTGTACACCGATAAACTCATCTTT
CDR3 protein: CALGERPPCGTLYTDKLIF

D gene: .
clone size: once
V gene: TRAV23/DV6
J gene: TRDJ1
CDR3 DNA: TGTGCCGTGGACCAACCGGCCTTCCCTCGTACTATAGGGGGACTAGACACCGATAAACTCATCTTT
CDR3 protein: CAVDQPAFPRTIGGLDTDKLIF

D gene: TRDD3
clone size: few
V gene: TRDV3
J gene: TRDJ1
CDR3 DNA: TGTGCCTTTTCTCCGCCTCCTTCCTACTGGGGGATAGCCTCACTATACACCGATAAACTCATCTTT
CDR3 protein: CAFSPPPSYWGIASLYTDKLIF

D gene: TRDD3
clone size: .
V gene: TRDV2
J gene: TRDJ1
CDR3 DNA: TGTGCCTGTGACACCCTGGGGGATACCACCGATAAACTCATCTTT
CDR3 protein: CACDTLGDTTDKLIF

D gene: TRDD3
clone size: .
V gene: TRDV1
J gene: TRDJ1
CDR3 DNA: TGTGCTCTTGGGGACTCTCTTTTCCTAGCTCCCTGTTACTGGGGGCCTAACAAGGAATACACCGATAAACTCATCTTT
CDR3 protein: CALGDSLFLAPCYWGPNKEYTDKLIF

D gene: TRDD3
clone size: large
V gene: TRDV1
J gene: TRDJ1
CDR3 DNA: TGTGCTCTTGTGTTTCTCCGGCAGGGGATAAAGCTAACCGATAAACTCATCTTT
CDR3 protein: CALVFLRQGIKLTDKLIF

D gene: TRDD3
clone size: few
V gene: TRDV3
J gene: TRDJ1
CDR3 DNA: TGTGCCTTTTTGGGGGATACCAACACCGATAAACTCATCTTT
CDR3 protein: CAFLGDTNTDKLIF

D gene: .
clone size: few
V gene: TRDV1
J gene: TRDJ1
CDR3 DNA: TGTGCTCTTGGGGGTAGGTGGTCCGGCTCTCACAGAGGGGCAGAGGCCGATAAACTCATCTTT
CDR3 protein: CALGGRWSGSHRGAEADKLIF

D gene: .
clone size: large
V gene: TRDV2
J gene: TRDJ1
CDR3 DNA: TGTGCCTGTGACACCCCTTTGCCTTCGTACACCGATAAACTCATCTTT
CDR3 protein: CACDTPLPSYTDKLIF

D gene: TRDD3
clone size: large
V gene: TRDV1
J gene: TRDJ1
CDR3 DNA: TGTGCTCTTGGGCCCCCCCTCTTTCGGGGGATACGAGGCACCGATAAACTCATCTTT
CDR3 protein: CALGPPLFRGIRGTDKLIF

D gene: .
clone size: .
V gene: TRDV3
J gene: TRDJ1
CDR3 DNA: TGTGCCTTTTCTGCCGACCCCGGGGAGTCGTACACCGATAAACTCATCTTT
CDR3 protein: CAFSADPGESYTDKLIF

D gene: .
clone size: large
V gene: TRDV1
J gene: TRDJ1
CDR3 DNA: TGTGCTCTTGGGGTCTCTTTATCCTACCTCTGGGGGTTGGGCGGCGATAAACTCATCTTT
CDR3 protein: CALGVSLSYLWGLGGDKLIF

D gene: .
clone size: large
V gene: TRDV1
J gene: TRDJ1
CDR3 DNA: TGTGCTCTTGGGAACTACGATAGGGCCGAAGGCGCCGATAAACTCATCTTT
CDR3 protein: CALGNYDRAEGADKLIF

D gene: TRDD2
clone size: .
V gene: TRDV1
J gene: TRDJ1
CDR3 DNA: TGTGCTCTTGGGGAGCCCCCTTCCTACGAAAAGAATGCCCACAAACTCATCTTT
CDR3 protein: CALGEPPSYEKNAHKLIF

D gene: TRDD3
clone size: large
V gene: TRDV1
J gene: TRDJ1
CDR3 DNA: TGTGCTCTTGGGGAACTAGTGACTTCTACTGGGGGATACGGAGGGTACACCGATAAACTCATCTTT
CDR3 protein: CALGELVTSTGGYGGYTDKLIF

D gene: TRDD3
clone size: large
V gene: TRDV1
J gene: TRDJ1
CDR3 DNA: TGTGCTCTTGGGACTCACTATTCCCACTACTGGGGGATACTTTACACCGATAAACTCATCTTT
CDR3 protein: CALGTHYSHYWGILYTDKLIF

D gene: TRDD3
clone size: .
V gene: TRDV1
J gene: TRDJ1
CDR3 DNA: TGTGCTCTTGGAGGTATACCTTCCTACACCGTCCTGGGGGATACTACGGCCCAGGGCACCGATAAACTCATCTTT
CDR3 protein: CALGGIPSYTVLGDTTAQGTDKLIF

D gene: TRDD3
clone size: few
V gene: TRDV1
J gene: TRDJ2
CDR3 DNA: TGTGCTCTTGGGGATCTCGATAGGGGATACGCTTTGTCGGCTTTGACAGCACAACTCTTCTTT
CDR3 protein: CALGDLDRGYALSALTAQLFF

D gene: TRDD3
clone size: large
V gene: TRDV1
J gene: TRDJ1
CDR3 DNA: TGTGCTCTTGGGGAATTATCCTACTGGGGGATACGGTTCACCGATAAACTCATCTTT
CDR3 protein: CALGELSYWGIRFTDKLIF

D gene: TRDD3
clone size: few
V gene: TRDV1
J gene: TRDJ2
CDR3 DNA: TGTGCTCTTGGGGAAAGCTACGTTGGGGCCCCCCGACTGGGGGTGGCCTCCTCTAATTTGACAGCACAACTCTTCTTT
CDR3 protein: CALGESYVGAPRLGVASSNLTAQLFF

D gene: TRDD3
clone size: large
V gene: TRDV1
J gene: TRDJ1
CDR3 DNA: TGTGCTCTTGGGGAGAGGTCCGTCATGGGGGATACGGAGGCCGATAAACTCATCTTT
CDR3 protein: CALGERSVMGDTEADKLIF

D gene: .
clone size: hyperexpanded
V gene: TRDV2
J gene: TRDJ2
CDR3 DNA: TGTGCCTGTGACACCGTGGGTAGATCTTTGACAGCACAACTCTTCTTT
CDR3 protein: CACDTVGRSLTAQLFF

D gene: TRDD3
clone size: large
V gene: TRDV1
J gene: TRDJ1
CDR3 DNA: TGTGCTCTTGGGCCTTTCCTACTTTACCCACTGGGGGATATAAGGGGAGACACCGATAAACTCATCTTT
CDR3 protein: CALGPFLLYPLGDIRGDTDKLIF

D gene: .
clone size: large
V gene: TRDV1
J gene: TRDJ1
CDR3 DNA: TGTGCTCTTGGGGAACGGCGCCTACGTGAACTCATCTTT
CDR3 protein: CALGERRLRELIF

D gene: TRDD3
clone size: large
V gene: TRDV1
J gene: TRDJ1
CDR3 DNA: TGTGCTCTTGGGGAAGTCTCGAGACGCACCGTGCCCTCGAGGGGATACGCGTCCGATAAACTCATCTTT
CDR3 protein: CALGEVSRRTVPSRGYASDKLIF

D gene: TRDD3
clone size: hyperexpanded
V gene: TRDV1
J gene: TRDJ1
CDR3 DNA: TGTGCTCTTGGGGAATTCCCCTACTGGGGGATAATACCCCAGGGGACCGATAAACTCATCTTT
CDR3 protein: CALGEFPYWGIIPQGTDKLIF

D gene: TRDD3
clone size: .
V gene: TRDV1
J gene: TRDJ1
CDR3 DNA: TGTGCTCTTGGGGAACCCGAGGCTAGCGTGCTGGGGGGTTCCAACACCGATAAACTCATCTTT
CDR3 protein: CALGEPEASVLGGSNTDKLIF

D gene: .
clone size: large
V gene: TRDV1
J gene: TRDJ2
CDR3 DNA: TGTGCTCTTCTTCCTGCCGCTTTGACAGCACAACTCTTCTTT
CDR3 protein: CALLPAALTAQLFF

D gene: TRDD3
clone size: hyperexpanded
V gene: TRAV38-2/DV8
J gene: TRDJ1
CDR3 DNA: TGTGCTTATAGGAGTTTTCCTACGGCCTGGGGGATATTGGACACCGATAAACTCATCTTT
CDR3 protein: CAYRSFPTAWGILDTDKLIF

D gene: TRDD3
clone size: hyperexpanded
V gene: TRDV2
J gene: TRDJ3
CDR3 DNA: TGTGCCTGTGACAGTACTGGGGGTTCCTGGGACACCCGACAGATGTTTTTC
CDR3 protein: CACDSTGGSWDTRQMFF